Listed below are T cell receptor beta chains from one sample, sequenced in a study of blood T cell repertoires in COVID-19. TCRdb keeps only in-frame clones here, not all; method: immunoSEQ multiplex PCR. The sample shows more than 80,000 clones, less than 85% of them seen only once. Sequenced material: peripheral blood. These receptors were obtained from a woman aged 55-69 years with acute or convalescent COVID-19. CDR3s include the opening cysteine and the closing phenylalanine or tryptophan. A D gene is named only where the DNA matches it firmly.

TRBV18	-	TRBJ1-5	CASSPQQGGSQPQHF
TRBV5-1	-	TRBJ2-2	CASSAQGPAGELFF
TRBV7-8	-	TRBJ2-2	CASSLQGLDTGELFF
TRBV4-2	TRBD2	TRBJ2-3	CASSQEAWREGIGGTDTQYF
TRBV4-1	TRBD2	TRBJ2-3	CASSLSATSGGTDTQYF
TRBV6-1	TRBD2	TRBJ2-3	CASSVPRAGGPSTQYF
TRBV27	TRBD1	TRBJ2-5	CASSLSTGTAQETQYF
TRBV6-5	TRBD1	TRBJ1-6	CASKTTGGGSPLHF
TRBV7-9	-	TRBJ1-4	CASSATPGLGEKLFF
TRBV6-6	-	TRBJ2-5	CASRKGQLEETQYF
TRBV2	TRBD2	TRBJ2-2	CASSGLAGGIGELFF
TRBV28	TRBD2	TRBJ2-5	CASSPPGGRETQYF
TRBV7-8	TRBD2	TRBJ2-7	CASSLAGGPISSYEQYF
TRBV2	TRBD1	TRBJ1-5	CASRDRVGNQPQHF
TRBV12-3/TRBV12-4	TRBD1	TRBJ1-1	CASSRTGGTEAFF
TRBV10-3	-	TRBJ1-1	CAIRGQNTEAFF
TRBV3-1/TRBV3-2	TRBD2	TRBJ2-6	CASSQDSQRGAYSGANVLTF
TRBV7-2	TRBD2	TRBJ2-1	CASSPKGTSGGYNEQFF
TRBV4-1	-	TRBJ1-5	CASSQDGNQPQHF
TRBV5-4	TRBD2	TRBJ2-7	CASSLKTGTSGGEQYF
TRBV5-4	TRBD2	TRBJ2-2	CASSLIGGAGNTGELFF
TRBV2	TRBD1	TRBJ2-1	CASSGDRGAYNEQFF
TRBV6-5	-	TRBJ1-2	CASSSPGRSNYGYTF
TRBV3-1/TRBV3-2	TRBD1	TRBJ1-1	CASSLTGAVSNTEAFF
TRBV14	TRBD1	TRBJ1-6	CASSQLTGESPLHF
TRBV2	-	TRBJ2-7	CASRITTTLDEQYF
TRBV28	-	TRBJ1-1	CASIRAYEAFF
TRBV7-9	TRBD1	TRBJ2-7	CASSLGFRTRGQGIYEQYF
TRBV2	-	TRBJ1-1	CASSRQVNTEAFF
TRBV28	-	TRBJ2-7	CASSLTVYEQYF
TRBV10-3	-	TRBJ2-1	CASGINNEQFF
TRBV2	TRBD1	TRBJ1-5	CASSRDRAYNQPQHF
TRBV2	TRBD2	TRBJ2-3	CASKVLGGGTDTQYF
TRBV24-1	-	TRBJ2-7	CATSGSDPELYEQYF
TRBV5-1	-	TRBJ1-6	CASSLGTDHYNSPLHF
TRBV5-6	-	TRBJ2-4	CASSLSQNQAIQYF
TRBV6-5	TRBD1	TRBJ1-1	CASSSNRGVDSEAFF
TRBV11-2	-	TRBJ2-7	CASSPGQLGLDEQYF
TRBV18	-	TRBJ1-1	CASSPPTASHTEAFF
TRBV2	TRBD1	TRBJ1-5	CASSDWDRNQPQHF
TRBV10-2	TRBD2	TRBJ2-7	CASRLAGGRYEQYF
TRBV29-1	TRBD1	TRBJ2-7	CSAGQGAYEQYF
TRBV14	-	TRBJ2-7	CASSQLNRFLGNEQYF
TRBV11-2	-	TRBJ2-2	CASSLASISNTGELFF
TRBV11-2	TRBD2	TRBJ2-1	CASSASSGSYNEQFF
TRBV5-1	-	TRBJ2-7	CASSLAAAEAYEQYF
TRBV9	-	TRBJ2-1	CASSKPETSYNEQFF
TRBV4-2	-	TRBJ1-2	CASSQDRGGGVSGYTF
TRBV19	-	TRBJ2-1	CASSATGTGPEQFF
TRBV6-2/TRBV6-3	TRBD1	TRBJ1-5	CASSRTGFSLNDQPQHF